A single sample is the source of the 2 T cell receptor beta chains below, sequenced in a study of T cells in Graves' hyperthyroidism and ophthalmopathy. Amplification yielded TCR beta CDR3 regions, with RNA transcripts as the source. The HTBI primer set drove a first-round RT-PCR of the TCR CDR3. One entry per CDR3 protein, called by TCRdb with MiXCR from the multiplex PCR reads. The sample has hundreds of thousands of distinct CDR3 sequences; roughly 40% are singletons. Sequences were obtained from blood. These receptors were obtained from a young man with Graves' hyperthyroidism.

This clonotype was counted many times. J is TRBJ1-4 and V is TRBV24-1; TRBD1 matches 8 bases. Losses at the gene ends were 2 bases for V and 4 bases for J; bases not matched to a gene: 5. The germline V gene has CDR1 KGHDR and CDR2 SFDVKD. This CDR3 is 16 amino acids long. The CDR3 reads CATSDSGQGFNEKLFF. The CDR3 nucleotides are TGTGCCACCAGTGATTCCGGACAGGGCTTTAATGAAAAACTGTTTTTT.

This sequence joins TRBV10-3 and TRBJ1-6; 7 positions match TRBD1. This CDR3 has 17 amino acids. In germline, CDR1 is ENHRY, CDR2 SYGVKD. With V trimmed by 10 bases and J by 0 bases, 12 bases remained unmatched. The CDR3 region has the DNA TGTGCCAGCAGGTACAGGGGTCCGAGCTCCTATAATTCACCCCTCCACTTT. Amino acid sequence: CASRYRGPSSYNSPLHF.